A selection of T cell receptor beta chains follows, all from one sample in a study of T cell changes during pregnancy in multiple sclerosis. The data were produced by immunoSEQ multiplex PCR, yet TCRdb's version contains in-frame clones alone and is incomplete. The profile covers approximately 40,000 clones, with around 90% appearing a single time and roughly an eighth taken by the ten largest. The sequencing used CD8+ T cells from peripheral blood mononuclear cells, collected after pregnancy. These receptor sequences come from a female donor with multiple sclerosis, enrolled in a pregnancy study. Each CDR3 is given without its conserved first and last residue. Fields, in order: J gene, clone size, V gene, CDR3 length, CDR3 protein. Not all rows give a size; the values are once, few, many and, for expanded clones, a class.

TRBJ2-1	NA	TRBV4-1	13	ASSQEGREYNEQF
TRBJ1-1	NA	TRBV28	9	ASRDRGEAF
TRBJ2-3	NA	TRBV7-3	14	ASSLTERGLTDTQY
TRBJ1-2	NA	TRBV11-2	14	ASSPPEQGPNYGYT
TRBJ2-5	NA	TRBV9	12	ASSVEQERETQY
TRBJ1-4	NA	TRBV28	17	ASKPPFRGSREYNEKLF
TRBJ1-5	once	TRBV28	14	ASSPRTVYSNQPQH
TRBJ2-1	NA	TRBV7-6	16	ASSKAASGTIIRDEQF
TRBJ2-7	large	TRBV6-1	13	ASSEGLADYYEQY
TRBJ1-2	once	TRBV7-2	13	ASSLGGRDIYGYT
TRBJ1-1	few	TRBV6-5	12	ASSSRGYDTEAF
TRBJ2-7	NA	TRBV14	16	ASSPGLPRPLSSYEQY
TRBJ1-6	few	TRBV6-1	13	ASSGGDGTNSPLH
TRBJ2-7	NA	TRBV6-1	13	ASIKQGVLIYEQY
TRBJ2-2	NA	TRBV9	16	ASSVEWDRGRRTGELF
TRBJ2-3	NA	TRBV27	13	ASSSPGGPTDTQY
TRBJ1-6	NA	TRBV30	11	AGRRDYNSPLH
TRBJ2-1	NA	TRBV5-6	16	ASSQGTSGRRSYNEQF
TRBJ2-6	NA	TRBV7-8	15	ASSPSAGFAGANVLT
TRBJ2-7	NA	TRBV2	12	ASSLTSGRYEQY
TRBJ1-1	once	TRBV19	14	ASSPLAQGPGTEAF
TRBJ1-4	NA	TRBV5-1	13	ASSSDRGHNEKLF
TRBJ2-5	few	TRBV27	12	ASSDGTGGETQY
TRBJ1-3	NA	TRBV2	13	ASTGGGASGNTIY
TRBJ1-1	NA	TRBV5-8	12	ASSIRQGNTEAF
TRBJ1-6	NA	TRBV5-1	13	ASSLRQGSNSPLH
TRBJ1-5	NA	TRBV7-9	11	ASSPPGVQPQH
TRBJ2-1	NA	TRBV5-4	13	ASTWDRNSYNEQF
TRBJ1-2	NA	TRBV10-3	14	AISGSGQGQDYGYT
TRBJ1-1	NA	TRBV2	11	ASRSGGGTEAF
TRBJ2-7	NA	TRBV27	12	ASSLGGTRDEQY
TRBJ2-1	NA	TRBV7-9	13	ACQGGPEGHNEQF
TRBJ2-5	once	TRBV7-8	14	ASSSGRGQGQETQY
TRBJ2-3	NA	TRBV5-1	15	ASSPDRGPFSTDTQY
TRBJ2-3	NA	TRBV27	13	ASRLRDRGADTQY
TRBJ1-5	NA	TRBV10-3	13	AISESPAGNQPQH
TRBJ2-7	NA	TRBV6-5	11	ASSYQRGQGTY
TRBJ2-1	few	TRBV2	13	ASVEGRSPYNEQF
TRBJ2-3	NA	TRBV10-3	11	AISESRADTQY
TRBJ2-7	NA	TRBV30	10	AGYGTPYEQY
TRBJ2-7	NA	TRBV9	13	ASSVAPTGNYEQY
TRBJ2-7	NA	TRBV7-9	14	ASSLALAGPSYEQY
TRBJ1-1	NA	TRBV2	12	ASSVLGGNTEAF
TRBJ1-5	NA	TRBV7-4	14	ASSSPTGKGNQPQH
TRBJ1-5	NA	TRBV7-9	12	ASSFGGLNQPQH
TRBJ2-7	once	TRBV6-5	12	ATHTLGQDYEQY
TRBJ2-7	NA	TRBV11-2	17	ASSLDPRPGRGVGYEQY
TRBJ2-3	NA	TRBV7-9	13	ASSGAGLYTDTQY